One and the same sample provided the 24 T cell receptor beta chains below, sequenced in a study of OX40 agonist ivuxolimab in advanced cancers. TCRdb keeps only in-frame clones here, not all; method: immunoSEQ multiplex PCR. The sample carries about 82,000 clones, approximately 86% recorded once. The source was CD4+ or CD8+ T cells sorted from blood, collected in a trial of the OX40 agonist ivuxolimab. Receptors originate from an adult with an advanced solid tumor such as melanoma, head and neck, liver or kidney cancer.

This clone appeared a single time. The chain carries TRBV30 and TRBJ2-1; TRBD2 aligns across 10 bases. In germline, CDR1 is GTSNPN, CDR2 SVGIG (reference sequence). This CDR3 is 15 amino acids long. Trimming took 0 bases from V and 7 from J; bases not matched to a gene: 6. This chain's CDR3 is CAWSVPAGGKNEQFF. CDR3 in DNA: TGTGCCTGGAGTGTGCCAGCGGGAGGGAAAAATGAGCAGTTCTTC.

This chain connects TRBV9 to TRBJ1-5, with D unclear. The V gene lost 0 bases and the J gene lost 7 bases, with 11 bases spanning the gap. The CDR3 is made up of 14 amino acids. The germline V gene has CDR1 SGDLS and CDR2 YYNGEE. CDR3 sequence: CASSVGQVDQPQHF. CDR3 nucleotides: TGTGCCAGCAGCGTAGGGCAGGTGGACCAGCCCCAGCATTTT.

The sample holds many counts of this clone. This chain joins TRBV5-1 and TRBJ1-4, with D uncertain. V was clipped by 4 bases and J by 0 bases, with 10 bases between them. Germline values: CDR1 SGHRS, CDR2 YFSETQ. The CDR3 totals 15 residues. CDR3 region: CASSHRAATNEKLFF. Written as DNA, the CDR3 is TGCGCCAGCAGCCACCGTGCCGCAACTAATGAAAAACTGTTTTTT.

This chain joins TRBV4-1 and TRBJ1-4, with D tentatively TRBD1 (6 bases). The CDR3 sequence is 15 residues long. The germline V gene encodes CDR1 MGHRA and CDR2 YSYEKL. The germline V and J ends were trimmed by 1 base and 7 bases, with 13 bases remaining between them. This CDR3 reads CASSQVQGRGEKLFF. The DNA of the CDR3 is TGCGCCAGCAGCCAAGTTCAGGGGAGAGGTGAAAAACTGTTTTTT.

V usage is TRBV7-8 and J usage is TRBJ2-2; the D gene is possibly TRBD1 (5 bases). Trimming pared 7 bases from V and 6 bases from J, leaving 18 bases between. CDR3 size: 15 residues. CDR1 is SGHVS, CDR2 FQNEAQ, per germline. This CDR3 reads CASKGSGYNAGELFF. The DNA of the CDR3 is TGTGCCAGCAAGGGGTCGGGCTACAACGCCGGGGAGCTGTTTTTT. Based on the CDR3 plus reference TRBV7-8 and TRBJ2-2, the full variable domain is GAGVSQSPRYKVAKRGQDVALRCDPISGHVSLFWYQQALGQGPEFLTYFQNEAQLDKSGLPSDRFFAERPEGSVSTLKIQRTQQEDSAVYLCASKGSGYNAGELFFGEGSRLTVL.

The V and J genes are TRBV19 and TRBJ2-2, with 10 bases matching TRBD2. The CDR3 has 14 amino acids. Germline V gene data show CDR1 as LNHDA and CDR2 as SQIVND (reference sequence). The V segment lost 4 bases and the J segment 8 bases; nucleotides outside the gene matches: 4. The CDR3 region is CASSTSGRRGELFF. For the CDR3, the DNA is TGTGCCAGTAGTACTAGCGGGAGAAGGGGGGAGCTGTTTTTT.

V is TRBV9 and J is TRBJ1-6; TRBD1 agrees at 9 bases. Germline CDR1 SGDLS, CDR2 YYNGEE. The CDR3 length is 15 residues. V was clipped by 2 bases and J by 6 bases; unmatched bases: 3. In DNA, the CDR3 is TGTGCCAGCAGCGTCTCACAGGGGGCTAATTCACCCCTCCACTTT. This codes for CASSVSQGANSPLHF.

The V gene is TRBV5-1, the J gene TRBJ1-2, with D uncertain. The V and J ends lost 0 bases and 8 bases respectively, with 11 bases between them. This CDR3 contains 13 residues. Germline loops: CDR1 SGHRS, CDR2 YFSETQ. CDR3 nucleotides: TGCGCCAGCAGCTTGGGGAGGGCTCACGGCTACACCTTC. Amino acids: CASSLGRAHGYTF.

This sequence joins TRBV15 and TRBJ2-3; D is ambiguous. Germline CDR1 and CDR2: LNHNV and YYDKDF (reference sequence). The CDR3 is made up of 15 amino acids. V lost 5 bases to trimming and J lost 3 bases, with 15 bases between them. The CDR3 protein is CATSGYRTDTDTQYF. DNA for the CDR3: TGTGCCACCAGCGGGTATAGGACGGATACAGATACGCAGTATTTT.

In its sample, this clone was seen a few times. The rearrangement links TRBV29-1 to TRBJ1-5; the D is unclear. Germline V gene data show CDR1 as SQVTM and CDR2 as ANQGSEA. Trimming removed 6 bases from V and 6 bases from J, with 6 bases in between. The CDR3 is made up of 10 amino acids. The CDR3 loop is CSVGSQPQHF. The CDR3 DNA is TGCAGCGTGGGGAGTCAGCCCCAGCATTTT. The whole variable domain, remainder taken from reference TRBV29-1 and TRBJ1-5, is SAVISQKPSRDICQRGTSLTIQCQVDSQVTMMFWYRQQPGQSLTLIATANQGSEATYESGFVIDKFPISRPNLTFSTLTVSNMSPEDSSIYLCSVGSQPQHFGDGTRLSIL.

The CDR3 nucleotides are TGTGCCAGCAGAACTGAGTACTATGGCTACACCTTC. This codes for CASRTEYYGYTF. The rearrangement links TRBV6-6 to TRBJ1-2; D not resolved. The CDR3 contains 12 residues. V was shortened by 6 bases and J by 3 bases, with 8 bases between the two germline ends. Looked up from germline, CDR1 is MNHNY and CDR2 is SVGAGI (reference sequence).

This chain links TRBV7-3 with TRBJ2-3; 11 bases fit TRBD2. The CDR3 loop spans 17 amino acids. CDR1 and CDR2 from the germline V gene are SGHTA and FQGTGA. V trimming: 4 bases; J trimming: 6 bases; junction bases outside the gene matches: 12. CDR3 DNA sequence: TGTGCCAGCAGCTACAAGGGGCTAGCGGGAGGATCGGATACGCAGTATTTT. This sequence encodes CASSYKGLAGGSDTQYF.

The V and J genes are TRBV5-6 and TRBJ1-3; D is unresolved. The V gene's germline CDR1 is SGHDT and CDR2 YYEEEE. The CDR3 has 15 residues. With 3 bases removed from V and 1 base from J, the gap between germline ends came to 11 bases. This chain's CDR3 is CASSWRGSSGNTIYF. In DNA form, the CDR3 reads TGTGCCAGCAGCTGGCGGGGTTCGTCTGGAAACACCATATATTTT. The full variable domain, completed using reference TRBV5-6 and TRBJ1-3, is DAGVTQSPTHLIKTRGQQVTLRCSPKSGHDTVSWYQQALGQGPQFIFQYYEEEERQRGNFPDRFSGHQFPNYSSELNVNALLLGDSALYLCASSWRGSSGNTIYFGEGSWLTVV.

The V call is TRBV5-1, the J call TRBJ1-1; no firm D call. This CDR3 is built from 19 residues. Per germline, CDR1 SGHRS and CDR2 YFSETQ. V gave up 0 bases and J gave up 3 bases, with 24 bases separating them. CDR3 residues: CASSLESLGGSSLDTEAFF. Written as DNA, the CDR3 is TGCGCCAGCAGCTTGGAAAGTCTGGGCGGGAGTAGTTTGGACACTGAAGCTTTCTTT.

V gene TRBV10-3 combines with J gene TRBJ2-2; D is unresolved. The CDR3 length is 11 residues. Germline CDR1 is ENHRY and CDR2 is SYGVKD. Between the trimmed V and J ends, which lost 3 bases and 4 bases, there was a span of 0 bases. CDR3 sequence: CAISDTGELFF. CDR3 in DNA: TGTGCCATCAGTGACACCGGGGAGCTGTTTTTT.

V usage is TRBV25-1 and J usage is TRBJ1-1; D unclear. The CDR3 spans 13 residues. V dropped 2 bases and J dropped 5 bases, with 9 bases sitting between them. Germline assignment: CDR1 MGHDK and CDR2 SYGVNS. CDR3 sequence: CASSEHRGTEAFF. The CDR3 DNA follows: TGTGCCAGCAGTGAACACCGTGGGACTGAAGCTTTCTTT.

Only one count was recorded for this clone. The chain carries TRBV19 and TRBJ1-4; no clear D gene. Germline CDR1 reads LNHDA; CDR2 reads SQIVND (reference sequence). With 0 bases removed from V and 14 bases from J, the gap between germline ends came to 13 bases. There are 13 residues in the CDR3. This chain's CDR3 is CASSIDRASRLFF. CDR3 DNA: TGTGCCAGTAGTATAGATCGGGCCAGCAGGCTGTTTTTT.

The chain is built from TRBV4-1 and TRBJ2-1; a weak D match, TRBD1 (6 bases). The CDR3 loop spans 16 amino acids. CDR1 is MGHRA and CDR2 is YSYEKL in the germline V gene. With 1 base removed from V and 5 bases from J, the gap between germline ends came to 15 bases. The CDR3 nucleotides read TGCGCCAGCAGCCAAGTAGCGTCCAAGGGGGACAATGAGCAGTTCTTC. The encoded protein is CASSQVASKGDNEQFF.

This clone was seen only once. The gene calls are TRBV27 and TRBJ1-1, with D maybe TRBD1 (6 bases). The V gene lost 7 bases and the J gene lost 5 bases, with 17 bases spanning the gap. The CDR3 has 14 residues. Germline loops: CDR1 MNHEY, CDR2 SMNVEV (reference sequence). CDR3 residues: CASKQQGLGTEAFF. The CDR3 DNA is TGTGCCAGCAAGCAACAGGGCTTAGGGACTGAAGCTTTCTTT.

Turning to this clone: A junction boundary mismatches the germline segment, possibly from a read error. This chain uses TRBV14 with TRBJ1-2; D unresolved. The CDR3 sequence is 13 residues long. The germline V gene has CDR1 SGHDN and CDR2 FVKESK. CDR3 region: CASSQVPSYGHTF. CDR3 bases: TGTGCCAGCAGCCAAGTCCCCTCCTATGGCCACACCTTC.

The chain couples TRBV6-1 to TRBJ1-1; D gene unclear. Germline V gene data show CDR1 as MNHNS and CDR2 as SASEGT. This CDR3 comprises 13 residues. Between the trimmed V and J ends, which lost 4 bases and 0 bases, there was a span of 6 bases. CDR3 nucleotide sequence: TGTGCCAGCAGTGTCTTAATGAACACTGAAGCTTTCTTT. Translated, it gives CASSVLMNTEAFF.

This chain connects TRBV7-9 to TRBJ1-1, with D possibly TRBD1 on 6 matching bases. V was pared by 5 bases and J by 3 bases, with 10 bases between. Germline V gene data show CDR1 as SEHNR and CDR2 as FQNEAQ (reference sequence). There are 13 residues in the CDR3. The CDR3 sequence: CASSAGQYTEAFF. In DNA form, the CDR3 reads TGTGCCAGCAGCGCTGGACAGTACACTGAAGCTTTCTTT. Full variable domain (remainder filled in from reference TRBV7-9 and TRBJ1-1): DTGVSQNPRHKITKRGQNVTFRCDPISEHNRLYWYRQTLGQGPEFLTYFQNEAQLEKSRLLSDRFSAERPKGSFSTLEIQRTEQGDSAMYLCASSAGQYTEAFFGQGTRLTVV.

The CDR3 DNA follows: TGTGCCAGCAGCCAAGGACTAGAGGATTCTGGAAACACCATATATTTT. This encodes CASSQGLEDSGNTIYF. The chain is built from TRBV9 and TRBJ1-3; D is undetermined. CDR1 SGDLS and CDR2 YYNGEE come from the germline V gene. V was shortened by 4 bases and J by 1 base, with 15 bases between the two germline ends. The CDR3 totals 16 residues.

The chain carries TRBV27 and TRBJ2-2; the D is unclear. This CDR3 region has 16 residues. Trimming removed 4 bases at V and 1 base at J, with 13 bases between. The germline V gene has CDR1 MNHEY and CDR2 SMNVEV (reference sequence). In DNA form, the CDR3 reads TGTGCCAGCAGTTCAACAAGAAACAAGAACACCGGGGAGCTGTTTTTT. Its protein is CASSSTRNKNTGELFF.